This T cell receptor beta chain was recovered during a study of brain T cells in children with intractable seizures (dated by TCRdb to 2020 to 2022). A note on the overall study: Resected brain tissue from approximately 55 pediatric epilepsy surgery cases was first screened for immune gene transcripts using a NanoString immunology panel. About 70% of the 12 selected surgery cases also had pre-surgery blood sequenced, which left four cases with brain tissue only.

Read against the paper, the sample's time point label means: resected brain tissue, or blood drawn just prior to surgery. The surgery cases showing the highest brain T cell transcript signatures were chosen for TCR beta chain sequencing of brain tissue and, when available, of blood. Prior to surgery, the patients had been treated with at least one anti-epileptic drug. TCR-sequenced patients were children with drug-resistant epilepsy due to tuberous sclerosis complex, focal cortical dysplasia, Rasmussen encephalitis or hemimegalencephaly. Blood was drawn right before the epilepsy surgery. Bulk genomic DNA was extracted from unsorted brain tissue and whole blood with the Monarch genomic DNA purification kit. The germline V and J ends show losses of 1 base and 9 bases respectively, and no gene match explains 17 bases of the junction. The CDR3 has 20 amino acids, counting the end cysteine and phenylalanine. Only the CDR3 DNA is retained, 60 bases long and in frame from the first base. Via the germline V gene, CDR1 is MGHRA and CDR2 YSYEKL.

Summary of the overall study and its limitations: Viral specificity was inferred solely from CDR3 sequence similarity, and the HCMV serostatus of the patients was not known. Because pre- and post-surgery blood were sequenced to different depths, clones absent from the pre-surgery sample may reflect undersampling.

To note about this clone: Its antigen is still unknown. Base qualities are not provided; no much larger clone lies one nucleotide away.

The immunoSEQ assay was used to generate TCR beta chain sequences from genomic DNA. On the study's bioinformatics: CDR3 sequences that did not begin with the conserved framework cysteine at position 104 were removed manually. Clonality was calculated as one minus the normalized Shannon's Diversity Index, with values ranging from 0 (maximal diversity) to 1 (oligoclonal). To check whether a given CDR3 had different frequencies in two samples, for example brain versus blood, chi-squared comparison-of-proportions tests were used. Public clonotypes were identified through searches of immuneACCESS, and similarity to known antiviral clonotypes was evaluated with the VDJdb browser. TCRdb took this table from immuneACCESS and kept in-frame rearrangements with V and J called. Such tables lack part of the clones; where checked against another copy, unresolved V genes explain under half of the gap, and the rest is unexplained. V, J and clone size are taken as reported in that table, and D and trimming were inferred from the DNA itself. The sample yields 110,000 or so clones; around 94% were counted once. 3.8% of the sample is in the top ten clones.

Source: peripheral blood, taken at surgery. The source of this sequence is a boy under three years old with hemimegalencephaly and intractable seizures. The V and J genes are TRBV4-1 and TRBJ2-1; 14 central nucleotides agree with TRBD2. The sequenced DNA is TGCGCCAGCAGCCAAGGTGGACTAGCGGGAGGAACGGTTTCTTTTGGTGAGCAGTTCTTC. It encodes CASSQGGLAGGTVSFGEQFF.